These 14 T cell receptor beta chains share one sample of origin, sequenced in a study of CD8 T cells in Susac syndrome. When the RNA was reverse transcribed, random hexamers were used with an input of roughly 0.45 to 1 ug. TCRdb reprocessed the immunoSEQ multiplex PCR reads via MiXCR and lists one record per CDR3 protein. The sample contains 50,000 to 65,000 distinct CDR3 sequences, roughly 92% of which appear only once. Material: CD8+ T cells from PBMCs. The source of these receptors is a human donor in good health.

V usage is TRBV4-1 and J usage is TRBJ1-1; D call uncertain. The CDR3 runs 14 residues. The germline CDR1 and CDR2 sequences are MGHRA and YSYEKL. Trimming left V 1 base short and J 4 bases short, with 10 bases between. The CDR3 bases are TGCGCCAGCAGCCAAGTCCCCGCGACCACTGAAGCTTTCTTT. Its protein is CASSQVPATTEAFF.

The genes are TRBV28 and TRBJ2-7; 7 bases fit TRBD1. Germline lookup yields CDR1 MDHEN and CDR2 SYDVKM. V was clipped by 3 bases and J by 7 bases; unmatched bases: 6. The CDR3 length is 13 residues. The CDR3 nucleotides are TGTGCCAGCAGTTTGTCGACAGGGTATGAGCAGTACTTC. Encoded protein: CASSLSTGYEQYF.

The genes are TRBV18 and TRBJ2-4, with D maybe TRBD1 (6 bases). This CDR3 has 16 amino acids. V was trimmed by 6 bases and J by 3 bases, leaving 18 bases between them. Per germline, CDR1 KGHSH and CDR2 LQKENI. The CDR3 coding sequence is TGTGCCAGCTCCCCTGGGACCGGGACAAACAAAAACATTCAGTACTTC. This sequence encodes CASSPGTGTNKNIQYF.

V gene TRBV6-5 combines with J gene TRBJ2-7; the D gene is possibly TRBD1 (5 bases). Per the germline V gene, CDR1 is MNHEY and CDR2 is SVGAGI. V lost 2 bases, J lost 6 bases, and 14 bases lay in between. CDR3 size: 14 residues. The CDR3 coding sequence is TGTGCCAGCAGTTACGGGTTGGGGCCCACCGAGCAGTACTTC. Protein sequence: CASSYGLGPTEQYF.

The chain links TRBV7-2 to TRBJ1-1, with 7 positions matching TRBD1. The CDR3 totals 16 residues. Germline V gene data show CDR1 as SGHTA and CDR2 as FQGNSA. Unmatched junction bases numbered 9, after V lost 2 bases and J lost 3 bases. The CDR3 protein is CASSLPLDRVYTEAFF. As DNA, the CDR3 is TGTGCCAGCAGCTTACCCCTCGACAGGGTTTACACTGAAGCTTTCTTT. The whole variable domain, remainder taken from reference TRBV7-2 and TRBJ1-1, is GAGVSQSPSNKVTEKGKDVELRCDPISGHTALYWYRQSLGQGLEFLIYFQGNSAPDKSGLPSDRFSAERTGGSVSTLTIQRTQQEDSAVYLCASSLPLDRVYTEAFFGQGTRLTVV.

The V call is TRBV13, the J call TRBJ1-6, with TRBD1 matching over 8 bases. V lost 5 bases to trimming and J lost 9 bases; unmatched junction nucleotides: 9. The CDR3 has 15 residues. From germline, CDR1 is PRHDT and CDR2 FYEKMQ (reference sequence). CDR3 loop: CASSHGQGISSPLHF. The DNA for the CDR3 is TGTGCCAGCAGCCATGGACAGGGCATATCTTCACCCCTCCACTTT.

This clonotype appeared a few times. CDR3 in amino acids: CASSLPAGQVYSYEQYF. CDR3 DNA: TGTGCCAGCAGCTTACCCGCGGGACAGGTTTACTCCTACGAGCAGTACTTC. The V call is TRBV11-2, the J call TRBJ2-7, with 8 nucleotides matching TRBD1. The ends lost 2 bases at V and 0 bases at J; junction bases unmatched: 9. The CDR3 contains 17 residues. Per germline, CDR1 SGHAT and CDR2 FQNNGV.

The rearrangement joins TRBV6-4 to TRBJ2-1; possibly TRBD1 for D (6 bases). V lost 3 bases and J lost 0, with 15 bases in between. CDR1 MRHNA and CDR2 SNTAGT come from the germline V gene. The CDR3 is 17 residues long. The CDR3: CASSEGGRGPSYNEQFF. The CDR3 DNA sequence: TGTGCCAGCAGTGAAGGGGGAAGAGGCCCCTCCTACAATGAGCAGTTCTTC.

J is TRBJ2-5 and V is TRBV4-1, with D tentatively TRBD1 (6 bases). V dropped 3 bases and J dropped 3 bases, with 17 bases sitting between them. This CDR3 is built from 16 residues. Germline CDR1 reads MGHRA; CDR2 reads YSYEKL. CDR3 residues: CASSQSVDSAKETQYF. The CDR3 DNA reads TGCGCCAGCAGCCAGTCCGTGGACAGTGCTAAAGAGACCCAGTACTTC.

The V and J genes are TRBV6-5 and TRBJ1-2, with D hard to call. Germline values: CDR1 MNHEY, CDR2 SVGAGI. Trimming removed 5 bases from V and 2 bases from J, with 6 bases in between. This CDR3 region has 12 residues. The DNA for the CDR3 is TGTGCCAGCAGTCTCGACAACTATGGCTACACCTTC. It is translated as CASSLDNYGYTF.

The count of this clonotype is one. The CDR3 coding sequence is TGTGCCAGTAGTATAGAGAGGGGTACTAGGAACAATGAGCAGTTCTTC. This encodes CASSIERGTRNNEQFF. The chain carries TRBV19 and TRBJ2-1, with D perhaps assigned TRBD1 or TRBD2 (5 bases each). The CDR3 is 16 amino acids. The V and J ends lost 0 bases and 5 bases respectively, with 14 bases between them. CDR1 is LNHDA and CDR2 is SQIVND in the germline V gene (reference sequence).

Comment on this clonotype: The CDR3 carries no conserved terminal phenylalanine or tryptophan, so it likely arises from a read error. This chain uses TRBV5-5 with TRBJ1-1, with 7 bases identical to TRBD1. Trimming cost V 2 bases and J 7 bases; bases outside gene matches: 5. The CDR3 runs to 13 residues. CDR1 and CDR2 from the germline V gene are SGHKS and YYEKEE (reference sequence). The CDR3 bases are TGTGCCAGCAGCTTCCTTTGGACAGGTGAAGCTTTCCTT. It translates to CASSFLWTGEAFL.

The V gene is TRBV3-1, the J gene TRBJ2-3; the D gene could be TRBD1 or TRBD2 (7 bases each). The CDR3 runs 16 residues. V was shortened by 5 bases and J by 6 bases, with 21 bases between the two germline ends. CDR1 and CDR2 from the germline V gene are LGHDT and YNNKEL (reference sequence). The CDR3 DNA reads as TGTGCCAGCAGCTCCGGACTAGAGGGGGCCCTGGATACGCAGTATTTT. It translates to CASSSGLEGALDTQYF.

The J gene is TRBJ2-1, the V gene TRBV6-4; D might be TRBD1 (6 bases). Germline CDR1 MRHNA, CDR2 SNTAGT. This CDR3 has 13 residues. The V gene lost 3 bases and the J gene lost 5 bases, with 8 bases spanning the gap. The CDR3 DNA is TGTGCCAGCAGTGAAGGACAGCACAATGAGCAGTTCTTC. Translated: CASSEGQHNEQFF.